This T cell receptor (beta chain) was sequenced during a study of shared clonotypes between healthy human individuals. The wider study: The study used three CD4 naive, three CD4 memory, two CD8 naive and one CD8 memory plate per donor.

Only in-frame clones appear in the TCRdb table, and some are missing; sequencing was by immunoSEQ multiplex PCR. The sample lists a few million clones, roughly 93% occurring once. The V gene's germline CDR1 is KGHSH and CDR2 LQKENI. The CDR3 runs 15 residues. V was pared by 6 bases and J by 4 bases, with 18 bases between. This clone was counted between two and nine times. The sample comprised naive CD4+ T cells from PBMCs. Subset given: CD45RA+ positively selected. The source of this sequence is a man between 18 and 29 years old in good health. Some clones in this sample may be carry-over from other donors' samples. The chain is built from TRBV18 and TRBJ1-2, with TRBD1 as a possible D gene (6 bases). In DNA form, the CDR3 reads TGTGCCAGCTCCTTAACTTCAGGGGTAGGCTATGGCTACACCTTC. Amino acids: CASSLTSGVGYGYTF.